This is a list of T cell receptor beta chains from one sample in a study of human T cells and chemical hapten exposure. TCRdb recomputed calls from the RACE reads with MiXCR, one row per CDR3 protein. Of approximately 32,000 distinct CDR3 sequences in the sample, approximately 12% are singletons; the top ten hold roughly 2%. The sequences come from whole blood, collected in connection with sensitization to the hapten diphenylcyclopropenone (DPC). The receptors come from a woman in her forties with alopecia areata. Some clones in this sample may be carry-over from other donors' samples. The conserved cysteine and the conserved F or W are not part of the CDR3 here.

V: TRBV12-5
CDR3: ASGLSPLHTGELF

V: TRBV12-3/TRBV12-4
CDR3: ASSPAGGEETQY

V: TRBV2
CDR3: ASSEGGGQPQH

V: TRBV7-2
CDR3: ASSSRRGAETQY

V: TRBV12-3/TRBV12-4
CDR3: ASRLSGGTNSPLH

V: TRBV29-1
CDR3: SVGGQGVGEQY

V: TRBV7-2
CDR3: ASSSGLATDTQY

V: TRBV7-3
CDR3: ASSPFSGGELF

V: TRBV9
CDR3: ASSVAWDTEAYEQY

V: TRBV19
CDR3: ASVSTGPANEKLF

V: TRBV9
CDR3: ASSATGRGLPNYGYT

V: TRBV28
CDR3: ASSGQPNEQF

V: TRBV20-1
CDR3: SASPGPLRGYEQY

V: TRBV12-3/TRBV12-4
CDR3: ASRMSGGVVANEQF

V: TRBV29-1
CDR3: SGGDTQY

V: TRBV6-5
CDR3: ASSYSLVDPYEQY

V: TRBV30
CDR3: AWSDPGGAAHYNEQF

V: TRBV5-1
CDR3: ASSSTGGEQY

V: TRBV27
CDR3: ASRGRAANTEAF

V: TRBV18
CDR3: ASSPGGTANYGYT

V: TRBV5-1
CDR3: ASSLEEGAHEQY

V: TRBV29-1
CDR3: SAARRDFYNEQF

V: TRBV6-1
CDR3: ASSDTRYGYT

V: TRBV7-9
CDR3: ASSVGEQPQH

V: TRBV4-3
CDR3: ASSQDLSPDDGYT

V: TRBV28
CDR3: ASSFGTLNTEAF

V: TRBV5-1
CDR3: ASSPGQSTDTQY

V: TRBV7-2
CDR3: ASRAGTDYGYT

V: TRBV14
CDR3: ASSQVGPSNEQF

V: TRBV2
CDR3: ASRDRRNTEAF

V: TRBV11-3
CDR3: ASSLAQGQQTQY

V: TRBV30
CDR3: AWSVLGTSNQPQH

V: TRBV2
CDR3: ARSRSGDYGYT

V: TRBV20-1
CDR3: SANAGLAGFGELF